These 29 T cell receptor beta chains came from one sample sequenced in a study of shared clonotypes between healthy human individuals. Clones were sequenced by immunoSEQ multiplex PCR, and TCRdb holds only the in-frame ones, with some missing. The table shows approximately 2,300,000 clones, with less than 95% occurring only once. The sequencing input was naive CD4+ T cells from PBMCs. Subset specified: CD45RA+ positively selected. These receptors were taken from a young man in good health. Some clones in this sample may be carry-over from other donors' samples.

The rearrangement links TRBV28 to TRBJ2-5; 8 nucleotides line up with TRBD1. The CDR3 runs 18 residues. V trimming: 2 bases; J trimming: 1 base; junction bases outside the gene matches: 12. Germline V lookup: CDR1 MDHEN, CDR2 SYDVKM. In DNA form, the CDR3 reads TGTGCCAGCAGTTTAATCCCTAGGACAGGGTGGATCCAAGAGACCCAGTACTTC. Amino acid sequence: CASSLIPRTGWIQETQYF.

About this clone itself: The sample holds other DNA sequences that translate to the same CDR3. This chain connects TRBV9 to TRBJ2-3; D unclear. V dropped 1 base and J dropped 2 bases, with 5 bases sitting between them. The CDR3 sequence is 13 residues long. From germline, CDR1 is SGDLS and CDR2 YYNGEE. The CDR3 DNA reads as TGTGCCAGCAGCGTAAGCCCCACAGATACGCAGTATTTT. Amino acid sequence: CASSVSPTDTQYF.

The chain is built from TRBV7-6 and TRBJ2-7; possibly TRBD1 for D (6 bases). This CDR3 is 13 amino acids long. Trimming removed 5 bases from V and 7 bases from J, with 15 bases in between. From germline, CDR1 is SGHVS and CDR2 FNYEAQ. As DNA, the CDR3 is TGTGCCAGCAGCCCCACAGGGTCTTGGGAGCAGTACTTC. Translation gives CASSPTGSWEQYF.

The chain couples TRBV19 to TRBJ1-4; 10 positions agree with TRBD1. Trimming cost V 2 bases and J 8 bases; bases outside gene matches: 2. Germline V gives CDR1 LNHDA, CDR2 SQIVND (reference sequence). This CDR3 spans 14 amino acids. CDR3 bases: TGTGCCAGTAGTATACGGGACAGGGGCGAAAAACTGTTTTTT. Amino acids: CASSIRDRGEKLFF.

The chain recombines TRBV6-6 with TRBJ2-1; D is undetermined. CDR1 is MNHNY, CDR2 SVGAGI, per germline (reference sequence). The CDR3 is 14 residues long. V was pared by 0 bases and J by 7 bases, with 10 bases between. CDR3 in DNA: TGTGCCAGCAGTTACTCGATCGGGCAGAATGAGCAGTTCTTC. Protein sequence: CASSYSIGQNEQFF.

The chain is built from TRBV7-9 and TRBJ2-5; D gene ambiguous. Between the trimmed V and J ends, which lost 5 bases and 5 bases, there was a span of 15 bases. Germline V gene data show CDR1 as SEHNR and CDR2 as FQNEAQ (reference sequence). The CDR3 sequence is 14 residues long. In nucleotides, the CDR3 is TGTGCCAGCAGCCACGCCGACGGGCGGGAGACCCAGTACTTC. Protein: CASSHADGRETQYF.

Comment on this clone: This sample includes further DNA sequences coding for the same CDR3. V gene TRBV28 combines with J gene TRBJ2-7; unclear D gene. V shed 6 bases and J shed 4 bases, with 4 bases lying between them. Germline V lookup: CDR1 MDHEN, CDR2 SYDVKM. The CDR3 length is 10 residues. The CDR3 DNA reads TGTGCCAGCAGGGGATACGAGCAGTACTTC. This translates into CASRGYEQYF. The complete variable domain, with remaining parts taken from reference TRBV28 and TRBJ2-7, reads DVKVTQSSRYLVKRTGEKVFLECVQDMDHENMFWYRQDPGLGLRLIYFSYDVKMKEKGDIPEGYSVSREKKERFSLILESASTNQTSMYLCASRGYEQYFGPGTRLTVT.

This chain uses TRBV18 with TRBJ2-7; no clear D. V dropped 3 bases and J dropped 4 bases, with 16 bases sitting between them. CDR1 and CDR2 from the germline V gene are KGHSH and LQKENI. This CDR3 has 15 residues. The CDR3 DNA sequence: TGTGCCAGCTCACCCACGGTAGGGTCAAGGTACGAGCAGTACTTC. Its protein product is CASSPTVGSRYEQYF.

The chain has TRBV7-2 and TRBJ1-1; D is undetermined. With 4 bases removed from V and 10 bases from J, the gap between germline ends came to 16 bases. This CDR3 has 13 amino acids. The V gene's germline CDR1 is SGHTA and CDR2 FQGNSA. The CDR3 region is CASSSTGGRRAFF. DNA of the CDR3: TGTGCCAGCAGCTCAACTGGTGGGCGACGAGCTTTCTTT.

The rearrangement joins TRBV7-2 to TRBJ1-3; tentatively, D is TRBD1 (6 bases). CDR1 is SGHTA and CDR2 is FQGNSA in the germline V gene. V shed 1 base and J shed 7 bases, with 11 bases lying between them. CDR3 size: 14 residues. The CDR3 region is CASSLGGGLNTIYF. In nucleotides, the CDR3 is TGTGCCAGCAGCTTAGGAGGGGGGCTGAACACCATATATTTT.

V usage is TRBV5-4 and J usage is TRBJ2-3, with TRBD1 as a possible D gene (6 bases). Germline V gives CDR1 SGHNT, CDR2 YYREEE (reference sequence). This CDR3 region has 14 residues. Trimming pared 3 bases from V and 5 bases from J, leaving 13 bases between. CDR3 sequence reads: CASSSGQREDTQYF. In DNA, the CDR3 is TGTGCCAGCAGCTCGGGACAACGGGAAGATACGCAGTATTTT.

J is TRBJ1-2 and V is TRBV6-1; D is unresolved. CDR3 length: 13 residues. Germline V gene data show CDR1 as MNHNS and CDR2 as SASEGT. The ends were cut back, 5 bases at V and 1 base at J, with 8 bases in the middle. In DNA, the CDR3 is TGTGCCAGCAGTATACAGAGTAACTATGGCTACACCTTC. Translation gives CASSIQSNYGYTF.

The chain is built from TRBV7-3 and TRBJ1-2; D gene ambiguous. Trimming removed 2 bases from V and 0 bases from J, with 13 bases in between. Germline loops: CDR1 SGHTA, CDR2 FQGTGA. This CDR3 has 16 amino acids. The CDR3, as DNA: TGTGCCAGCAGCTTATATGAGGGCCGAGCTAACTATGGCTACACCTTC. Translating gives CASSLYEGRANYGYTF.

On this clone: With a much larger clone just one base away, this may be a read error. At the DNA level, this CDR3 is encoded by other sequences in the same sample as well. The rearrangement links TRBV5-1 to TRBJ1-1, with D perhaps TRBD1 (6 bases). The CDR3 spans 13 residues. Germline V gives CDR1 SGHRS, CDR2 YFSETQ. V lost 1 base to trimming and J lost 4 bases, with 8 bases between them. CDR3 loop: CASSLTGSTEAFF. The CDR3 nucleotides read TGCGCCAGCAGCTTGACAGGGAGCACTGAAGCTTTCTTT.

V is TRBV6-5 and J is TRBJ2-3; D is possibly TRBD2 (5 bases). CDR3 length: 13 amino acids. Per germline, CDR1 MNHEY and CDR2 SVGAGI. V was cut by 11 bases and J by 0 bases, with 12 bases left in between. CDR3: CAVQRTSTDTQYF. CDR3 DNA: TGTGCCGTCCAGCGGACTAGCACAGATACGCAGTATTTT.

This clone was picked up one time. The chain links TRBV18 to TRBJ2-1; 8 positions match TRBD2. The CDR3 is made up of 17 amino acids. Germline V gene lookup returns CDR1 KGHSH and CDR2 LQKENI. Trimming cost V 2 bases and J 9 bases; bases outside gene matches: 15. CDR3 in amino acids: CASSPLFSGSGVGEQFF. The CDR3 DNA reads as TGTGCCAGCTCACCATTATTCAGCGGGAGCGGGGTTGGTGAGCAGTTCTTC.

The gene calls are TRBV11-3 and TRBJ1-1, with TRBD1 identical over 9 bases. The germline gives CDR1 SGHNT, CDR2 YENEEA. The CDR3 has 13 residues. V was pared by 3 bases and J by 6 bases, with 2 bases of the junction left unmatched. The CDR3 sequence: CASSFTGGSEAFF. As DNA, the CDR3 is TGTGCCAGCAGCTTCACAGGGGGCTCTGAAGCTTTCTTT.

The chain has TRBV27 and TRBJ2-7, with unresolved D. Deletions cut 7 bases from V and 3 bases from J, with 16 bases between. The CDR3 consists of 14 residues. Germline lookup yields CDR1 MNHEY and CDR2 SMNVEV (reference sequence). The CDR3 coding sequence is TGTGCCAGCAACCCCGTTGGGTATGACTACGAGCAGTACTTC. It is translated as CASNPVGYDYEQYF.

Remarks on this clone: At the DNA level, this CDR3 is encoded by other sequences in the same sample as well. This chain uses TRBV11-3 with TRBJ2-1; 10 nucleotides line up with TRBD2. J gave up 2 bases and V 4 bases, and 2 bases lay outside the gene matches. This CDR3 region has 15 residues. Germline-derived CDR1 and CDR2 are SGHNT and YENEEA. The CDR3 DNA sequence: TGTGCCAGCAGCTCCGGACTAGCGGCCTACAATGAGCAGTTCTTC. Its translation is CASSSGLAAYNEQFF.

The rearrangement links TRBV9 to TRBJ2-6, with 7 positions matching TRBD1. The CDR3 totals 15 residues. Trimming at V came to 3 bases and at J to 2 bases, leaving 2 bases not matched to a gene. From germline, CDR1 is SGDLS and CDR2 YYNGEE. CDR3 sequence reads: CASSEGGAGANVLTF. DNA for the CDR3: TGTGCCAGCAGCGAAGGGGGCGCTGGGGCCAACGTCCTGACTTTC. The entire variable domain, with the rest obtained from reference TRBV9 and TRBJ2-6, is as follows: DSGVTQTPKHLITATGQRVTLRCSPRSGDLSVYWYQQSLDQGLQFLIQYYNGEERAKGNILERFSAQQFPDLHSELNLSSLELGDSALYFCASSEGGAGANVLTFGAGSRLTVL.

The gene calls are TRBV5-4 and TRBJ2-4; 7 bases agree with TRBD2. The CDR3 runs to 14 residues. Germline V CDR1 and CDR2: SGHNT, YYREEE (reference sequence). After removal of 2 bases from V and 5 bases from J, the junction contained 4 bases not matched to a gene. The CDR3 spells CASSLGLAENIQYF. CDR3 nucleotides: TGTGCCAGCAGCTTAGGGCTAGCGGAAAACATTCAGTACTTC.

The sample holds one count of this clone. The CDR3 loop is CAISGTGGPADTQYF. CDR3 nucleotides: TGTGCCATCAGTGGGACGGGAGGGCCGGCAGATACGCAGTATTTT. The rearrangement links TRBV10-3 to TRBJ2-3, with 8 bases identical to TRBD2. This CDR3 contains 15 residues. CDR1 and CDR2 (germline): ENHRY, SYGVKD. Trimming took 4 bases from V and 4 from J; bases not matched to a gene: 7.

This chain links TRBV10-3 with TRBJ2-1; 12 nucleotides align to TRBD1. Germline CDR1 ENHRY, CDR2 SYGVKD. The V gene end was trimmed by 6 bases and the J gene end by 13 bases; junction bases not matched to a gene: 4. This CDR3 region has 12 residues. The CDR3 sequence is CAIRGTGGGQFF. CDR3 DNA: TGTGCCATCAGGGGGACAGGGGGCGGTCAGTTCTTC.

About this clone itself: Additional DNA sequences in this sample encode the identical CDR3. The rearrangement links TRBV18 to TRBJ1-5; D perhaps matches TRBD1 (5 bases). V lost 2 bases and J lost 4, with 9 bases in between. The CDR3 extends over 14 amino acids. CDR1 is KGHSH, CDR2 LQKENI, per germline. The CDR3 sequence: CASSPSQGNQPQHF. CDR3 sequence (DNA): TGTGCCAGCTCACCAAGCCAGGGAAATCAGCCCCAGCATTTT.

This chain joins TRBV7-6 and TRBJ2-5; perhaps D is TRBD1 or TRBD2 (5 bases each). In germline, CDR1 is SGHVS, CDR2 FNYEAQ. This CDR3 comprises 12 residues. The ends were cut back, 5 bases at V and 4 bases at J, with 8 bases in the middle. CDR3 coding DNA: TGTGCCAGCAGCCGGGACGGAGAGACCCAGTACTTC. This translates into CASSRDGETQYF.

The chain carries TRBV7-9 and TRBJ2-5; 7 bases map to TRBD1. Trimming at V came to 5 bases and at J to 2 bases, leaving 8 bases not matched to a gene. Germline V gives CDR1 SEHNR, CDR2 FQNEAQ (reference sequence). CDR3 length: 15 amino acids. The CDR3 nucleotides read TGTGCCAGCAGCCCGGGACAGAACCTTCAAGAGACCCAGTACTTC. Its translation is CASSPGQNLQETQYF.

V gene TRBV5-4 combines with J gene TRBJ2-7, with 7 bases that match TRBD1. V gave up 5 bases and J gave up 7 bases; unmatched junction bases: 15. Germline-derived CDR1 and CDR2 are SGHNT and YYREEE (reference sequence). This CDR3 is 15 amino acids long. For the CDR3, the DNA is TGTGCCAGCAGGCGAGGACAGGCGCTTAACTCGGAGCAGTACTTC. Encoded protein: CASRRGQALNSEQYF.

The genes are TRBV6-5 and TRBJ1-4; possibly TRBD1 for D (5 bases). V was trimmed by 2 bases and J by 6 bases, leaving 10 bases between them. Looked up from germline, CDR1 is MNHEY and CDR2 is SVGAGI. The CDR3 length is 14 residues. Written as DNA, the CDR3 is TGTGCCAGCAGTTACGGAGGGGCGGATGAAAAACTGTTTTTT. Its protein is CASSYGGADEKLFF.

This chain links TRBV5-4 with TRBJ1-1; tentatively, D is TRBD1 (5 bases). V shed 0 bases and J shed 4 bases, with 10 bases lying between them. Per germline, CDR1 SGHNT and CDR2 YYREEE (reference sequence). The length of the CDR3 is 14 residues. The CDR3 reads CASSLGGRATEAFF. CDR3 coding DNA: TGTGCCAGCAGCTTGGGGGGGAGGGCCACTGAAGCTTTCTTT.